The clone carrying this T cell receptor beta chain was recorded once. The data derive from a study of blood T cell repertoires in COVID-19. The overall study: Whether acute or convalescent, the COVID-19 samples came from the United States, Italy and Spain. T cells, B-cell-depleted T cells, or PBMCs supplied cDNA or gDNA.

Authors' methods: By means of reference gene primer amplification, nucleated cell counts were estimated. The assay was immunoSEQ multiplex PCR, and TCRdb's table has in-frame clones only and misses some. The D gene and trimming were derived from the DNA, and the V and J assignments and clone size from that table. Among about 230,000 clones, less than 90% were seen once, and the ten largest hold about a sixth. The TCR comes from a woman older than 75 with active or convalescent COVID-19. Sequenced material: peripheral blood.

The CDR3 DNA reads TGTGCCAGCAGCGAGCCTAGCGGGAGCGATGGCACCGGGGAGCTGTTTTTT. This codes for CASSEPSGSDGTGELFF. The chain links TRBV9 to TRBJ2-2, with 10 positions matching TRBD2. V trimming: 3 bases; J trimming: 4 bases; junction bases outside the gene matches: 9. Germline CDR1 reads SGDLS; CDR2 reads YYNGEE. This CDR3 region has 17 residues.